This T cell receptor (beta chain) was profiled in a study of vaccination and CD4 T cells after COVID-19. The Oncomine TCR Beta short-read assay generated sequence data from the DNA of cultured CD4+ T cells. The source of extracted genomic DNA was cultured CD4+ T cells. MiXCR was run by TCRdb on the PCR reads, yielding one entry per CDR3 protein. There are tens of thousands of distinct CDR3 sequences in the sample; less than 55% occur only once, and 2.5% to 3% lies in the top ten. The V gene lost 0 bases and the J gene lost 4 bases, with 9 bases spanning the gap. This CDR3 spans 14 amino acids. Germline V CDR1 and CDR2: MNHEY, SVGEGT. Treatment: roughly 10-day PBMC culture with coronavirus spike peptide pools or control peptides (ViraFEST assay). This clonotype was seen a handful of times. What it binds is not known.

The sequencing used CD4+ T cells from blood, cultured in vitro, collected after SARS-CoV-2 vaccination. The chain combines TRBV6-2 or TRBV6-3 with TRBJ1-2; the D gene is possibly TRBD1 (5 bases). The origin of this receptor is a human donor who had recovered from COVID-19. The CDR3 loop reads CASSYSDTAYGYTF. DNA of the CDR3: TGTGCCAGCAGTTACTCGGACACGGCCTATGGCTACACCTTC.